This is a list of T cell receptor beta chains from one sample in a study of cytomegalovirus exposure and HLA in healthy donors. Using immunoSEQ multiplex PCR, the repertoire was profiled, and TCRdb retains in-frame clones only, with some absent. The sample consists of fewer than 200,000 clones, more than 65% of them appearing once. The sample comprised PBMCs. The receptors shown here come from a woman between 25 and 40 years old in good health and CMV-seronegative. The CDR3 runs from the conserved cysteine through the conserved F or W. Fields, in order: V gene, J gene, clone size, D gene, CDR3 length, CDR3 DNA, CDR3 protein. A D gene is named only where the DNA matches it firmly. A row's size may be missing; if present it is once, few, many or a size class.

TRBV6-1	TRBJ1-1	.	TRBD1	14	TGTGCCAGCAGTCTAGACAGGGGGGTCACTGAAGCTTTCTTT	CASSLDRGVTEAFF
TRBV5-8	TRBJ1-3	few	.	16	TGTGCCAGCAGCCATCCGACAGTGTTCTCTGGAAACACCATATATTTT	CASSHPTVFSGNTIYF
TRBV7-8	TRBJ2-1	.	.	14	TGTGCCAGCAGCTTAGCGTTTTCGGGGAACGAGCAGTTCTTC	CASSLAFSGNEQFF
TRBV6-5	TRBJ1-3	.	.	15	TGTGCCAGCACCAGACAACCGAGCTCTGGAAACACCATATATTTT	CASTRQPSSGNTIYF
TRBV29-1	TRBJ1-2	.	.	10	TGCAGCGTTAGGGGCGAGGGCTACACCTTC	CSVRGEGYTF
TRBV7-2	TRBJ2-3	once	.	16	TGTGCCAGCAGCTTAGGGTCCCCACGGGGGACAGATACGCAGTATTTT	CASSLGSPRGTDTQYF
TRBV2	TRBJ1-4	once	TRBD1	14	TGTGCCAGCCTGGACAGGGGGCAAAGCGAAAAACTGTTTTTT	CASLDRGQSEKLFF
TRBV18	TRBJ2-1	.	.	19	TGTGCCAGCTCACCACCACCTGGTTTCGAGGGAAACTCCTACAATGAGCAGTTCTTC	CASSPPPGFEGNSYNEQFF
TRBV7-2	TRBJ2-3	.	TRBD2	16	TGTGCCAGCAGCCGTAGACTAGCGGGGCTCACAGATACGCAGTATTTT	CASSRRLAGLTDTQYF
TRBV20-1	TRBJ1-2	.	.	9	TGCAATCACGGAGGCGGCTACACCTTC	CNHGGGYTF
TRBV2	TRBJ1-3	.	.	16	TGTGCCAGCAGTGATTCGTCCGGAGGGGCCGGAGACACCATATATTTT	CASSDSSGGAGDTIYF
TRBV28	TRBJ1-2	.	.	16	TGTGCCAGCAGTCGACAGGCCTCTAAGCTCCGCTATGGCTACACCTTC	CASSRQASKLRYGYTF
TRBV7-9	TRBJ2-7	.	.	15	TGTGCCAGCAGCCCTGGCGGGTTGTCCCTCTACGAGCAGTACTTC	CASSPGGLSLYEQYF
TRBV27	TRBJ2-1	few	TRBD2	16	TGTGCCAGCAGTTTATCGGTTAGCGGGGGTCATAATGAGCAGTTCTTC	CASSLSVSGGHNEQFF
TRBV29-1	TRBJ1-2	.	.	15	TGCAGCGTTGCCTTGGGGGCCGACGGGCCCCATGGCTACACCTTC	CSVALGADGPHGYTF
TRBV5-4	TRBJ1-1	.	.	13	TGTGCCAGCAGCCCAAACATGAACACTGAAGCTTTCTTT	CASSPNMNTEAFF
TRBV7-9	TRBJ2-3	.	.	14	TGTGCCAGCGCCGACAGTGACGGGTCAGATACGCAGTATTTT	CASADSDGSDTQYF
TRBV27	TRBJ2-7	.	.	13	TGTGCCAGCTCCCTCTTGCCGGTACACGAGCAGTACTTC	CASSLLPVHEQYF
TRBV29-1	TRBJ1-2	.	.	11	TGCAGCGTACGACTGACCTATGGCTACACCTTC	CSVRLTYGYTF
TRBV6-4	TRBJ2-2	few	TRBD1	14	TGTGCCAGCAGACAGGGGCAGAACACCGGGGAGCTGTTTTTT	CASRQGQNTGELFF
TRBV28	TRBJ2-1	few	TRBD2	18	TGTGCCAGCAGTTTTCGTGTAGCGGGGGGGCCGCTTTCCGTTGAGCAGTTCTTC	CASSFRVAGGPLSVEQFF
TRBV7-2	TRBJ1-1	.	.	13	TGTGCCAGCAGCGCACAGGTGAACACTGAAGCTTTCTTT	CASSAQVNTEAFF
TRBV7-3	TRBJ2-1	.	.	16	TGTGCCAGCAGCTTCCTAGGTAGCGGTGGATACAATGAGCAGTTCTTC	CASSFLGSGGYNEQFF
TRBV29-1	TRBJ2-7	.	.	14	TGCAGCGTTGTCCACAGGGTCCCTGACTACGAGCAGTACTTC	CSVVHRVPDYEQYF
TRBV7-6	TRBJ2-5	once	TRBD2	14	TGTGCCAGCAGCCTAGCGGGACTGGTTGAGACCCAGTACTTC	CASSLAGLVETQYF
TRBV27	TRBJ2-7	few	.	14	TGTGCCAGCAGTAAGGGAAGGGGGTCCTACGAGCAGTACTTC	CASSKGRGSYEQYF
TRBV2	TRBJ2-1	.	TRBD2	14	TGTGCCAGCAGAGGGACTAGCGTCTACAATGAGCAGTTCTTC	CASRGTSVYNEQFF
TRBV11-1	TRBJ2-1	few	.	15	TGTGCCAGCAGCTTAGACAGGGTCTCCTACAATGAGCAGTTCTTC	CASSLDRVSYNEQFF